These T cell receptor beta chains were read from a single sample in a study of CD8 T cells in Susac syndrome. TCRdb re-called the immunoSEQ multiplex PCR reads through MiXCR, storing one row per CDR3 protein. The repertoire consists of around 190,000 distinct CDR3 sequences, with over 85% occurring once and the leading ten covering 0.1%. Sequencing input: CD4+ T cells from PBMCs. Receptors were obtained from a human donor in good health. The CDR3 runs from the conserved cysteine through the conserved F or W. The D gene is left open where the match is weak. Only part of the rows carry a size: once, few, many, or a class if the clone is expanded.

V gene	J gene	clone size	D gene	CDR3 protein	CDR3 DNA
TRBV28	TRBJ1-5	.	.	CASSLFGRFGSNQPQHF	TGTGCCAGCAGTTTATTCGGTCGATTCGGAAGTAATCAGCCCCAGCATTTT
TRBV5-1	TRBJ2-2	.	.	CASSSQSGELFF	TGCGCCAGCAGCTCGCAATCCGGGGAGCTGTTTTTT
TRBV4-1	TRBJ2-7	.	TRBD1	CASSFHTRDRVYEQYF	TGCGCCAGCAGCTTTCACACCCGGGACAGAGTCTACGAGCAGTACTTC
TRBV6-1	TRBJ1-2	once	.	CASQGWANYGYTF	TGTGCCAGCCAGGGATGGGCTAACTATGGCTACACCTTC
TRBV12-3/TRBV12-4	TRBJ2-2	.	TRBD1	CASIPGQGAGELFF	TGTGCCAGCATCCCGGGACAGGGGGCCGGGGAGCTGTTTTTT
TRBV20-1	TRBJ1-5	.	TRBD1	CSAINPRRGGRISNQPQHF	TGCAGTGCTATAAACCCAAGGAGAGGGGGCAGGATCAGCAATCAGCCCCAGCATTTT
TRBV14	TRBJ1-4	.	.	CASSQAGVPNEKLFF	TGTGCCAGCAGCCAAGCCGGGGTACCTAATGAAAAACTGTTTTTT
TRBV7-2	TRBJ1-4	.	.	CASSLEPTREKLFF	TGTGCCAGCAGCTTAGAGCCGACTCGGGAAAAACTGTTTTTT
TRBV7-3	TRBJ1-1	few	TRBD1	CASSSGGNTEAFF	TGTGCCAGCAGCTCAGGGGGGAACACTGAAGCTTTCTTT
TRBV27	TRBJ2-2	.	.	CASSLFGLNTGELFF	TGTGCCAGCAGTTTATTTGGACTAAACACCGGGGAGCTGTTTTTT
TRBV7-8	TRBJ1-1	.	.	CASSIQGGAGNTEAFF	TGTGCCAGCAGCATCCAGGGAGGGGCGGGGAACACTGAAGCTTTCTTT
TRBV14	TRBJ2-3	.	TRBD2	CASSQGLAGGRTDTQYF	TGTGCCAGCAGCCAAGGACTAGCGGGGGGCCGCACAGATACGCAGTATTTT
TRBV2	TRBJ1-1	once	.	CASTFGVRFGAFF	TGTGCCAGCACTTTCGGAGTACGGTTTGGGGCTTTCTTT
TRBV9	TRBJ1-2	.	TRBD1	CASSEGAGGIGYTF	TGTGCCAGCAGCGAGGGGGCAGGGGGCATTGGCTACACCTTC
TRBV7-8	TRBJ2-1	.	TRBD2	CASSRGGAAYNEQFF	TGTGCCAGCAGCCGCGGGGGGGCGGCCTACAATGAGCAGTTCTTC
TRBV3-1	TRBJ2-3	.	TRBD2	CASSQYGTSGTQYF	TGTGCCAGCAGCCAATACGGGACTAGCGGGACGCAGTATTTT
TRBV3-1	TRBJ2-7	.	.	CASSQQYEQYF	TGTGCCAGCAGCCAACAGTACGAGCAGTACTTC
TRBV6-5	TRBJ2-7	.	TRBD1	CASSFLPTGDFDEQYF	TGTGCCAGCAGTTTCCTACCGACAGGGGACTTTGACGAGCAGTACTTC
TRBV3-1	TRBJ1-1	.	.	CASSHRGTLGMAFF	TGTGCCAGCAGCCACAGAGGGACCCTAGGGATGGCTTTCTTT
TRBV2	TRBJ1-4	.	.	CASSDVRVNEKLFF	TGTGCCAGCAGTGACGTTAGGGTTAATGAAAAACTGTTTTTT
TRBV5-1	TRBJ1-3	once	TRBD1	CASSPGQGYGNTIYF	TGCGCCAGCAGCCCGGGACAGGGATACGGAAACACCATATATTTT
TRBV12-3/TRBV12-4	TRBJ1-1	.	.	CASRTRAEHTEAFF	TGTGCCAGCAGGACGCGCGCAGAACACACTGAAGCTTTCTTT
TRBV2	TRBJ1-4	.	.	CASSDIRRTNEKLFF	TGTGCCAGCAGTGATATCAGGAGAACTAATGAAAAACTGTTTTTT
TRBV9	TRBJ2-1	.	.	CASSVTPGTYNEQFF	TGTGCCAGCAGCGTAACTCCCGGGACTTACAATGAGCAGTTCTTC
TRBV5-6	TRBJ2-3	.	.	CASSLIGNRLTDTQYF	TGTGCCAGCAGCCTCATTGGGAATCGCTTAACAGATACGCAGTATTTT
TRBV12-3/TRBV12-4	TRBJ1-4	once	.	CASSFSGTEKLFF	TGTGCCAGCAGTTTCAGCGGTACTGAAAAACTGTTTTTT
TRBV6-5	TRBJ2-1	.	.	CASSYSMLDNEQFF	TGTGCCAGCAGTTACTCGATGTTAGACAATGAGCAGTTCTTC
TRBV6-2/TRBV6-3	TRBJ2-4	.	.	CASTRTPVAKNIQYF	TGTGCCAGCACCCGGACACCGGTAGCCAAAAACATTCAGTACTTC
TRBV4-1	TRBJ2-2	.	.	CASSQVPPGGQNTGELFF	TGCGCCAGCAGCCAAGTCCCCCCCGGGGGCCAGAACACCGGGGAGCTGTTTTTT
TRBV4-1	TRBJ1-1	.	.	CASSQPDVGAAEAFF	TGCGCCAGCAGCCAACCAGACGTCGGGGCCGCTGAAGCTTTCTTT
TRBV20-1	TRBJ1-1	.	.	CSADKALATEAFF	TGCAGTGCCGACAAAGCCCTCGCCACTGAAGCTTTCTTT
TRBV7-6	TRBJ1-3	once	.	CASSLARGSSGNTIYF	TGTGCCAGCAGCTTAGCGCGGGGGAGCTCTGGAAACACCATATATTTT
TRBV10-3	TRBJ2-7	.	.	CAIRAGTSYYEQYF	TGTGCCATCAGGGCCGGGACAAGCTACTACGAGCAGTACTTC
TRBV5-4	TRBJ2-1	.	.	CASSLGSGDPYNEQFF	TGTGCCAGCAGCTTGGGTTCCGGGGATCCATACAATGAGCAGTTCTTC
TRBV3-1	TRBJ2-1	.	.	CASRLAGNNEQFF	TGTGCCAGCAGATTGGCAGGGAACAATGAGCAGTTCTTC
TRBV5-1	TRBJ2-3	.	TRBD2	CASSAGGAPDTQYF	TGCGCCAGCAGCGCCGGGGGGGCCCCAGATACGCAGTATTTT
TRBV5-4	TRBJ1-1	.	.	CASGAWNTEAFF	TGTGCCAGCGGGGCTTGGAACACTGAAGCTTTCTTT